The entry below gives a single TCR beta chain sequence along with its context. Antigen unknown. The conserved final phenylalanine or tryptophan is absent from the CDR3, which likely points to a read error. This specimen comes from a study of tumor-infiltrating lymphocytes in primary liver carcinoma. Looking at the study overall: The patients comprised men and women between the ages of 30 and 69 years. In every tissue type, samples returned a similar yield of roughly 3.65 to 8 million productive TCRbeta reads. Study-wide points: Top-250-clone fractions were significantly higher in tumors than in blood (p = 0.039).

Co-extraction of both nucleic acids (RNA and DNA) used about 19-33 mg of unsorted bulk tissue. All of the tumor samples contained over 75% viable tumor cells. Constant-region priming of approximately 0.55 ug total RNA yielded TCR beta cDNA. Generation of the TCR beta libraries relied on three nested multiplex PCR rounds using slightly modified ARM-PCR. TRBV1-TRBV30 forward primers and a C-beta reverse primer were used in the first two PCR rounds, which each ran for about 10 cycles. MiXCR was run by TCRdb on the multiplex PCR reads, yielding one entry per CDR3 protein. Of some 64,000 distinct CDR3 sequences detected, roughly 70% appear once; the ten largest clones hold 30% to 40%. Germline assignment: CDR1 SQVTM and CDR2 ANQGSEA. There are 12 residues in the CDR3. The germline V and J ends were trimmed by 5 bases and 2 bases, with 6 bases remaining between them.

Input material: liver tumor tissue from sampling region 4. Subset denoted: tumor region T4, right-lateral pole. This receptor was obtained from a middle-aged man with primary liver carcinoma and hepatitis B virus infection. This sequence joins TRBV29-1 and TRBJ2-2; D is uncertain. The CDR3 sequence: CSVIGNTGELFS. As DNA, the CDR3 is TGCAGCGTTATAGGTAACACCGGGGAGCTGTTTTCT.